Included here is one T cell receptor (beta chain) sequence, with context. The sample is drawn from a study of blood T cell repertoires in COVID-19. V was clipped by 6 bases and J by 6 bases, with 14 bases between them. The CDR3 consists of 12 residues. Germline-derived CDR1 and CDR2 are SQVTM and ANQGSEA. Assay: immunoSEQ multiplex PCR; the TCRdb copy retains only in-frame clones and omits some. Of about 290,000 clones in the sample, 75% to 90% were seen once. Sequencing was done on a sample of peripheral blood. The sequence was collected from a woman aged 40 to 50 who had recovered from COVID-19. The J gene is TRBJ1-1, the V gene TRBV29-1, with a weak D call TRBD1 (5 bases). The CDR3, as DNA: TGCAGCGTCCTTGGGTTGACAGCTGAAGCTTTCTTT. Amino acids: CSVLGLTAEAFF.